Presented here are 4 T cell receptor beta chains from one specimen sequenced in a study of shared clonotypes between healthy human individuals. Using immunoSEQ multiplex PCR, the repertoire was profiled, and TCRdb retains in-frame clones only, with some absent. The table lists about 580,000 clones, 98% of them singletons. Naive CD8 cells were CD45RO-negative, positively selected for CCR7, excluding terminally differentiated effector memory CD45RA+ cells. Sequenced: naive CD8+ T cells sorted from blood. These receptors were taken from a man aged 25 to 40 in good health.

Remarks on this clone: Other DNA variants within this sample encode the same CDR3. J is TRBJ2-7 and V is TRBV7-9, with 10 bases that match TRBD2. Trimming removed 5 bases from V and 3 bases from J; junction bases left unmatched: 4. From germline, CDR1 is SEHNR and CDR2 FQNEAQ (reference sequence). The CDR3 has 14 residues. This CDR3 is CASSPRTSGYEQYF. In DNA, the CDR3 is TGTGCCAGCAGCCCACGGACTAGCGGCTACGAGCAGTACTTC.

The genes are TRBV6-5 and TRBJ2-5; either TRBD1 or TRBD2 may fit D (5 bases each). Germline values: CDR1 MNHEY, CDR2 SVGAGI. Deletions cut 2 bases from V and 5 bases from J, with 12 bases between. This CDR3 region has 14 residues. The CDR3 region has the DNA TGTGCCAGCAGTTACGGGGGTAATGCCGAGACCCAGTACTTC. Its protein is CASSYGGNAETQYF.

The chain uses TRBV18 and TRBJ2-1; 8 nucleotides align to TRBD2. The junction had 13 bases not matched to a gene; V was cut back by 4 bases and J by 5 bases. This CDR3 region has 17 residues. CDR1 KGHSH and CDR2 LQKENI come from the germline V gene. The CDR3 is CASSHGREGLGDNEQFF. CDR3 DNA sequence: TGTGCCAGCTCACATGGACGGGAGGGCCTAGGTGACAATGAGCAGTTCTTC.

V and J are TRBV27 and TRBJ2-1; possible D gene TRBD2, 6 bases. Germline V lookup: CDR1 MNHEY, CDR2 SMNVEV (reference sequence). Trimming removed 5 bases at V and 1 base at J, with 12 bases between. The CDR3 has 15 residues. The CDR3 reads CASSREPGSYNEQFF. CDR3 DNA: TGTGCCAGCAGTCGGGAGCCGGGGTCCTACAATGAGCAGTTCTTC.